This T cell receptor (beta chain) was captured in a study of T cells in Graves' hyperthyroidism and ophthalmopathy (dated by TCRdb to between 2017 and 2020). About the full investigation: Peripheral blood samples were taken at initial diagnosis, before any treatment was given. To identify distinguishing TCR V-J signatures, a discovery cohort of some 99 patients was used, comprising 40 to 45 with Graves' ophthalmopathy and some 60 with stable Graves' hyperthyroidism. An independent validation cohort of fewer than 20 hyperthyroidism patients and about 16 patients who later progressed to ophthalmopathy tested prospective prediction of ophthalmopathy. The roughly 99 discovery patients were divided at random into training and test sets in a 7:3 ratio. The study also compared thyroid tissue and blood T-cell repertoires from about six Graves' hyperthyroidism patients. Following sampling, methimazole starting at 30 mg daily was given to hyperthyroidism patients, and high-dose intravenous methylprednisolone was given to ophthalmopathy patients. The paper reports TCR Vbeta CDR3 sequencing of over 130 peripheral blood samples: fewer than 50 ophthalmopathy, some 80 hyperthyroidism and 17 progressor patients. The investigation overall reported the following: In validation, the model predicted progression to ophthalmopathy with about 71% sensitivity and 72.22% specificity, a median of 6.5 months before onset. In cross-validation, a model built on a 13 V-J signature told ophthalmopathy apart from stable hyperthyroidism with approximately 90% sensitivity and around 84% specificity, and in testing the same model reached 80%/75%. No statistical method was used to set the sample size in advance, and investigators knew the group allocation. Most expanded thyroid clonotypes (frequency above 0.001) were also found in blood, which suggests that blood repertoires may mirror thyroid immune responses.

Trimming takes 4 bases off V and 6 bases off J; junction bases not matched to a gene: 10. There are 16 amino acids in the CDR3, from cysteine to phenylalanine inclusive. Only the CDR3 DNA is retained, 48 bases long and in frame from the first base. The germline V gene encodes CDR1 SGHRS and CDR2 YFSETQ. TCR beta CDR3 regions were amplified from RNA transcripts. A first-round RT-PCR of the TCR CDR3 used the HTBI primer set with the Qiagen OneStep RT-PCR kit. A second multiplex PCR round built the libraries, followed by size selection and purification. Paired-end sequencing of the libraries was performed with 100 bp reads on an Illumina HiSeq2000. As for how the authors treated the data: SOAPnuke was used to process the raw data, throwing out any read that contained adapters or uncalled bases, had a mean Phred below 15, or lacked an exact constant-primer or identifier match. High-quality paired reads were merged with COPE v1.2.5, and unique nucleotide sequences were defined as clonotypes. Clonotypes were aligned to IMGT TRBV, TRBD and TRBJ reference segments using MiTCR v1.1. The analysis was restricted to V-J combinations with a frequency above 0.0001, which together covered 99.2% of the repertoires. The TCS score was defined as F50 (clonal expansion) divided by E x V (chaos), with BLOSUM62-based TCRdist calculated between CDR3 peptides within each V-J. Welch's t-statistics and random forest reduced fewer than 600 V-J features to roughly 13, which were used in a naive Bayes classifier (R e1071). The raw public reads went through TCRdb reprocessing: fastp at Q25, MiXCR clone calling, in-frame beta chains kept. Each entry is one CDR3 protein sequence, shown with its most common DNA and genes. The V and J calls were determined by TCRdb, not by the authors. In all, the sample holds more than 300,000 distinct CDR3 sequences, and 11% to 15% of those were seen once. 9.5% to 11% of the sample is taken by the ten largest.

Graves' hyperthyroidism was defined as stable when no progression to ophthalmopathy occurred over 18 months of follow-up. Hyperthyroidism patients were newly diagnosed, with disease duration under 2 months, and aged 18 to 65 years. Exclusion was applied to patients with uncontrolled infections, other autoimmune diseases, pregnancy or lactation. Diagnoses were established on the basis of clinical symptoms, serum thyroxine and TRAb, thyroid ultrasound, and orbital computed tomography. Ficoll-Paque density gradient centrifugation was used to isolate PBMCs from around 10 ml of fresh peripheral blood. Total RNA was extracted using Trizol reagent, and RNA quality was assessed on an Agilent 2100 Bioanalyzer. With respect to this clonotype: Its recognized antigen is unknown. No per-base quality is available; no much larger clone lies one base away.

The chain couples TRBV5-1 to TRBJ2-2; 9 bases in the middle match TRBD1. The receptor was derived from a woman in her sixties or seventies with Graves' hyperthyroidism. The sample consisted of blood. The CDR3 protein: CASSQRAGQGAGELFF. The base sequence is TGCGCCAGCAGCCAGAGAGCGGGACAGGGTGCCGGGGAGCTGTTTTTT.